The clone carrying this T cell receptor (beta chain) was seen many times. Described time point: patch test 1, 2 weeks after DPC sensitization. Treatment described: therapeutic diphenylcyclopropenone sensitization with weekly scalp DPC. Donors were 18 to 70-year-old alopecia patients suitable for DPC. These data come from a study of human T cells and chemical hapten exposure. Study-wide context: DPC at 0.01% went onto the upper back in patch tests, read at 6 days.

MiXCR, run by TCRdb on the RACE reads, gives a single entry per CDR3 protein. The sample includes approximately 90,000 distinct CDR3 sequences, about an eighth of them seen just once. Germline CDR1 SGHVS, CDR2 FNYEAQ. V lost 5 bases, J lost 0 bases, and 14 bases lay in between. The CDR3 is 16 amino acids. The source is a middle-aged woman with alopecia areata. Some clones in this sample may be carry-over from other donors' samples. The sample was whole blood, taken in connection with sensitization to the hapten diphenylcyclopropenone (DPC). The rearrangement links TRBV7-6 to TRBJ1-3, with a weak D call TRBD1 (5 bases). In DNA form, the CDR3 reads TGTGCCAGCAGCGTGGGACGGACGAGCTCTGGAAACACCATATATTTT. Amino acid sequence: CASSVGRTSSGNTIYF.